The 12 T cell receptor beta chains reported below all come from one sample, sequenced in a study of CD8+ T cells in alopecia areata. The treatment here: oral pan-JAK inhibitor, 5-10 mg twice daily. It was cDNA, reverse transcribed from extracted RNA, that served as the sequencing template. Libraries were prepared by immunoSEQ multiplex PCR; TCRdb keeps only in-frame clonotypes and omits some of them. Of about 190,000 clones in the sample, over 55% are singletons; the top ten hold just over 1%. The sequences come from CD4+ T cells sorted from blood, collected at week 24, from a patient treated with tofacitinib. All receptors derive from a human donor with alopecia areata.

The chain has TRBV28 and TRBJ2-7; D is tentatively TRBD1 or TRBD2 (5 bases each). This CDR3 spans 16 amino acids. Germline CDR1 is MDHEN and CDR2 is SYDVKM. V gave up 4 bases and J gave up 3 bases, with 19 bases separating them. The CDR3 here is CASSSGSFRGFYEQYF. In DNA, the CDR3 is TGTGCCAGCAGTTCGGGCAGTTTCCGGGGCTTCTACGAGCAGTACTTC.

This chain connects TRBV7-2 to TRBJ1-1, with TRBD1 matching over 8 bases. With 3 bases clipped from V and 3 bases from J, the junction kept 3 bases outside the gene matches. Per germline, CDR1 SGHTA and CDR2 FQGNSA. The CDR3 covers 14 residues. CDR3 region: CASSFRGPDTEAFF. As DNA, the CDR3 is TGTGCCAGCAGCTTCAGGGGGCCCGACACTGAAGCTTTCTTT.

The sample holds a few counts of this clone. The J gene is TRBJ1-4, the V gene TRBV29-1; tentatively, D is TRBD1 (6 bases). Germline lookup yields CDR1 SQVTM and CDR2 ANQGSEA. V gave up 7 bases and J gave up 10 bases, with 19 bases separating them. The CDR3 has 13 residues. DNA for the CDR3: TGCAGCGCAGAAACAGGGAGTAGCGCAAAACTGTTTTTT. Its translation: CSAETGSSAKLFF.

The chain joins TRBV5-1 to TRBJ2-4, with unresolved D. Trimming cost V 4 bases and J 5 bases, with 4 bases left between them. Per the germline V gene, CDR1 is SGHRS and CDR2 is YFSETQ. This CDR3 comprises 11 residues. CDR3 sequence (DNA): TGCGCCAGCAGCCCCGAAAACATTCAGTACTTC. It specifies CASSPENIQYF. Drawing the rest from reference TRBV5-1 and TRBJ2-4, the complete variable domain is KAGVTQTPRYLIKTRGQQVTLSCSPISGHRSVSWYQQTPGQGLQFLFEYFSETQRNKGNFPGRFSGRQFSNSRSEMNVSTLELGDSALYLCASSPENIQYFGAGTRLSVL.

This clone showed up just once. This CDR3 is CASSLGGQTMNEQYF. DNA for the CDR3: TGCGCCAGCAGCTTGGGGGGACAGACCATGAACGAGCAGTACTTC. This chain joins TRBV5-1 and TRBJ2-7; TRBD1 agrees at 7 bases. V shed 0 bases and J 5 bases; nucleotides not matched to a gene: 8. CDR1 and CDR2 from the germline V gene are SGHRS and YFSETQ. This CDR3 comprises 15 residues.

This chain links TRBV30 with TRBJ1-1; 7 bases are a match to TRBD1. The CDR3 contains 13 residues. CDR1 GTSNPN and CDR2 SVGIG come from the germline V gene (reference sequence). V shed 7 bases and J 1 base; nucleotides not matched to a gene: 6. CDR3 in amino acids: CALTTGSNTEAFF. In nucleotides, the CDR3 is TGTGCCTTAACGACAGGGTCGAACACTGAAGCTTTCTTT.

This clone occurred a few times. The chain carries TRBV15 and TRBJ1-5; 8 bases line up with TRBD1. The V gene end was trimmed by 3 bases and the J gene end by 2 bases; junction bases not matched to a gene: 6. The CDR3 has 16 amino acids. CDR1 and CDR2 (germline): LNHNV, YYDKDF (reference sequence). CDR3 nucleotide sequence: TGTGCCACCAGCAGCTTTGACAGGGGAGGCAATCAGCCCCAGCATTTT. As protein: CATSSFDRGGNQPQHF.

V and J are TRBV29-1 and TRBJ2-7, with TRBD1 as a possible D gene (6 bases). This CDR3 spans 13 amino acids. V was shortened by 5 bases and J by 5 bases, with 16 bases between the two germline ends. From germline, CDR1 is SQVTM and CDR2 ANQGSEA. CDR3 sequence reads: CSVHQGSRNEQYF. Here the CDR3 DNA reads TGCAGCGTTCACCAGGGGAGCAGGAACGAGCAGTACTTC.

The J gene is TRBJ2-1, the V gene TRBV5-1; 8 positions match TRBD2. CDR3 length: 15 amino acids. With V trimmed by 4 bases and J by 7 bases, 10 bases remained unmatched. Germline values: CDR1 SGHRS, CDR2 YFSETQ. The CDR3 region is CASSLQTSGVNEQFF. In nucleotides, the CDR3 is TGCGCCAGCAGCCTCCAAACTAGCGGTGTAAATGAGCAGTTCTTC.

The gene calls are TRBV30 and TRBJ2-1; 9 positions agree with TRBD2. Germline CDR1 GTSNPN, CDR2 SVGIG (reference sequence). The CDR3 runs to 15 residues. J gave up 0 bases and V 4 bases, and 4 bases lay outside the gene matches. The CDR3 protein is CAWNSGGVSYNEQFF. CDR3 bases: TGTGCCTGGAATAGCGGGGGAGTCTCCTACAATGAGCAGTTCTTC.

The rearrangement joins TRBV5-1 to TRBJ2-6; 7 bases are a match to TRBD1. Per germline, CDR1 SGHRS and CDR2 YFSETQ. This CDR3 has 16 amino acids. V was clipped by 1 base and J by 2 bases; unmatched bases: 3. The CDR3 DNA reads TGCGCCAGCAGCTTGACAGGGGTCACTGGGGCCAACGTCCTGACTTTC. Translating gives CASSLTGVTGANVLTF. The entire variable domain, with the rest obtained from reference TRBV5-1 and TRBJ2-6, is as follows: KAGVTQTPRYLIKTRGQQVTLSCSPISGHRSVSWYQQTPGQGLQFLFEYFSETQRNKGNFPGRFSGRQFSNSRSEMNVSTLELGDSALYLCASSLTGVTGANVLTFGAGSRLTVL.

This rearrangement joins TRBV19 to TRBJ2-3; TRBD2 might be the D (6 bases). Germline lookup yields CDR1 LNHDA and CDR2 SQIVND (reference sequence). V was pared by 5 bases and J by 0 bases, with 9 bases between. The length of the CDR3 is 14 residues. This CDR3 is CASSVGLSTDTQYF. Written as DNA, the CDR3 is TGTGCCAGTAGTGTGGGACTGAGCACAGATACGCAGTATTTT.